A selection of T cell receptor beta chains follows, all from one sample in a study of OX40 agonist ivuxolimab in advanced cancers. Sequenced by immunoSEQ multiplex PCR; TCRdb stores in-frame clones only, minus some. The table has around 67,000 clones, nearly 90% seen once; the top ten hold roughly 1.3%. This material consisted of CD4+ or CD8+ T cells sorted from blood, taken in a trial of the OX40 agonist ivuxolimab. The receptors derive from an adult with an advanced solid tumor such as melanoma, head and neck, liver or kidney cancer. The CDR3 runs from the conserved cysteine through the conserved F or W. The D gene is left open where the match is weak.

>TRBV18|-|TRBJ1-6
CASSPRPASQGSSPLHF
>TRBV5-1|TRBD2|TRBJ2-3
CASGSLAGLSTDTQYF
>TRBV30|-|TRBJ2-1
CAWTRGGQEQFF
>TRBV5-1|-|TRBJ2-1
CASSLDITYNEQFF
>TRBV6-5|-|TRBJ2-2
CASSYSPTRGQRELFF
>TRBV5-5|TRBD2|TRBJ2-1
CASSWRGETSGYNEQFF
>TRBV6-6|TRBD1|TRBJ2-7
CASSSNRGLRSYEQYF
>TRBV19|TRBD2|TRBJ2-2
CASRQPGLAVFGELFF
>TRBV7-8|TRBD1|TRBJ2-5
CASSPGGTNQETQYF
>TRBV7-2|-|TRBJ2-7
CASSLIPGNLYEQYF
>TRBV5-1|TRBD1|TRBJ2-1
CASSLNQGVYNEQFF
>TRBV18|TRBD1|TRBJ1-5
CASSTTGGNQPQHF
>TRBV30|-|TRBJ2-3
CAWSGQLFLDTQYF
>TRBV29-1|-|TRBJ2-5
CSVEAGYQETQYF
>TRBV9|TRBD1|TRBJ2-5
CASSVLQGETQYF
>TRBV18|-|TRBJ2-5
CASSSGSQETQYF
>TRBV11-2|-|TRBJ2-7
CASSLIPESSYEQYF
>TRBV19|-|TRBJ2-7
CASSLSDGSSYEQYF
>TRBV7-2|TRBD2|TRBJ2-5
CASSLGLAETQYF
>TRBV9|-|TRBJ1-6
CASSRRLNTDSPLHF
>TRBV28|-|TRBJ2-5
CASRSLAGSETQYF
>TRBV7-2|-|TRBJ2-1
CASSVLVSNEQFF
>TRBV19|TRBD2|TRBJ2-3
CASRRTSGTTDTQYF
>TRBV10-3|-|TRBJ1-2
CAISAGNHGYTF
>TRBV28|-|TRBJ1-1
CASSRRTANTEAFF
>TRBV28|-|TRBJ2-7
CASSSASSYEQYF
>TRBV7-2|TRBD1|TRBJ1-1
CASSPGQGVEAFF
>TRBV4-3|-|TRBJ2-3
CASSQDVGVDTQYF
>TRBV15|TRBD2|TRBJ2-7
CATSRDSGARYEQYF
>TRBV5-4|-|TRBJ2-5
CASSPAGVGGAQYF
>TRBV27|TRBD1|TRBJ1-5
CASSSNRGLSNQPQHF
>TRBV15|-|TRBJ2-1
CATSRAGYQGNNEQFF
>TRBV11-2|TRBD2|TRBJ2-3
CASSPRLAGVTDTQYF
>TRBV18|TRBD2|TRBJ2-3
CASSPRLALTDTQYF
>TRBV11-2|TRBD2|TRBJ2-1
CASSFSSGAYNEQFF
>TRBV5-6|-|TRBJ2-3
CASSLGQAAGSTQYF
>TRBV19|TRBD1|TRBJ1-3
CASQDRGTGNTIYF
>TRBV21-1|-|TRBJ2-3
CASSKAEGDTQYF
>TRBV7-2|-|TRBJ2-7
CASSSRGAYEQYF
>TRBV19|-|TRBJ2-1
CASSIYNEQFF
>TRBV7-2|-|TRBJ1-2
CASSYFGTYGYTF